Sequencing of this T cell receptor beta chain was carried out in a study of PD-1 blockade in classical Hodgkin lymphoma (dated by TCRdb to 2020 to 2021). About the investigation overall: Nivolumab dosing was 3 mg/kg intravenously every 2 weeks, continuing until either disease progression or unacceptable toxicity. To define a peripheral blood immune signature of response to PD-1 blockade in classical Hodgkin lymphoma, the study combined TCR beta sequencing with CyTOF. The research as a whole found: The study covered only a single clinical trial cohort, and the causes of the repertoire differences, possibly disease activity or prior therapy, were still not defined. Trial patients with a complete response had baseline diversity similar to that of newly diagnosed patients, while partial responders and progressors had significantly lower diversity. CD4+ but not CD8+ TCR diversity rose significantly by C4D1 (p=0.0027 vs p=0.16), most apparent in complete responders (p=0.02). Baseline TCR diversity was reported to be lower in newly diagnosed patients than in healthy donors and to be lower still in relapsed/refractory patients. Lower diversity was seen in patients whose nivolumab began less than 1 year after ASCT, and these patients were left out of later analyses so that immune reconstitution would not confound the results.

Reading the label with the study, this specimen's time point is: cycle 4 day 1 (C4D1), after more than five weeks of nivolumab. Every trial patient had relapsed after autologous stem cell transplantation, and cohorts A, B and C differed in prior brentuximab vedotin exposure. The trial cohort was composed of 56 patients with relapsed/refractory classical Hodgkin lymphoma, for whom complete response, partial response or progressive disease was recorded as best overall response. Trial patients were treated with single-agent nivolumab in the multi-cohort phase II CheckMate 205 trial. Best overall response was determined by an independent review committee according to the 2007 International Working Group response criteria. PBMCs from the trial were collected at three points: immediately before nivolumab initiation (C1D1), and during therapy at cycle 2 day 1 and cycle 4 day 1. Peripheral blood was collected in 8 mL Vacutainer Cell Preparation Tubes, from which PBMCs were isolated by centrifugation and then cryopreserved.

The CDR3 spans 13 residues, from the cysteine through the phenylalanine. Only CDR3 DNA is held: 39 bases, read in frame from base 1. Sequences MNHEY (CDR1) and SMNVEV (CDR2) are obtained from the germline V gene (reference sequence). Here V drops 2 bases and J drops 6 bases, and the junction holds 4 bases not matched to any gene. Genomic DNA was isolated using the Qiagen DNeasy kit from unsorted PBMCs as well as from negatively selected CD4+ and CD8+ fractions. TCR beta CDR3 regions were amplified by immunoSEQ multiplex PCR using primers annealing to V and J segments. A synthetic immune receptor repertoire was used to minimize amplification bias, and remaining bias was computationally removed after sequencing. The authors' analysis ran thus. Repertoire diversity was quantified as the Shannon entropy index using custom Python scripts. Unsorted, CD4+ and CD8+ repertoires were analyzed separately, except for combined analyses in which CD4+ and CD8+ sequences were merged in silico. A clone counted as expanded when the clone's frequency after treatment rose at least 2-fold relative to C1D1, and clones undetected at baseline were given a pseudocount of 0.5. Singleton clones were defined as clones with 0 or 1 copy at C1D1, and non-singleton clones were defined as clones with 2 or more copies. Clones expanded in unsorted samples were annotated as CD4+, CD8+ or unknown by matching protein sequences in sorted samples from the same patient. Wilcoxon tests on paired samples were used to test changes in diversity from C1D1 to C4D1. TCRdb's version of the immuneACCESS table is confined to in-frame rearrangements and falls short of the full clone set. An unresolved V gene accounts for under half of the shortfall where checked; the remainder is of unknown origin. The V and J calls and clone size were taken over from that table, and D and trimming were inferred from the DNA. The sample table records approximately 90,000 clones; about 83% of these occur just once. The top ten hold approximately 17% of the sample.

With regard to this clone: Its antigen is still unknown. The record has no base qualities; no much larger clone is one base away.

This receptor chain uses TRBV27 and TRBJ2-7; TRBD1 agrees with 7 junctional bases. The sequence derives from a human donor with classical Hodgkin lymphoma. Source: peripheral blood mononuclear cells (PBMCs), taken before the fourth cycle of nivolumab. Here the CDR3 is given as CASSLNRGTEQYF. In nucleotides, the sequence is TGTGCCAGCAGTTTAAACAGGGGAACCGAGCAGTACTTC.